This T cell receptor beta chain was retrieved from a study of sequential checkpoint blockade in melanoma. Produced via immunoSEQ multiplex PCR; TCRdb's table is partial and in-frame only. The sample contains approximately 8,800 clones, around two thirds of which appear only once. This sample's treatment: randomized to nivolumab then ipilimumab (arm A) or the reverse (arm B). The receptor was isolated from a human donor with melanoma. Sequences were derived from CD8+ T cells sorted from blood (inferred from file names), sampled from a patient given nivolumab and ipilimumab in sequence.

CDR3 sequence (DNA): TGTGCCAGCAGCTCCGCCGGGACTAGCGGGAGCTACGAGCAGTACTTC. This codes for CASSSAGTSGSYEQYF. The J gene is TRBJ2-7, the V gene TRBV13; TRBD2 matches at 14 bases. The CDR3 is 16 residues long. Germline assignment: CDR1 PRHDT and CDR2 FYEKMQ (reference sequence). V shed 4 bases, J shed 3 bases, and the junction held 5 bases outside the gene matches. Using reference TRBV13 and TRBJ2-7 for the parts outside the CDR3, the full variable domain is AAGVIQSPRHLIKEKRETATLKCYPIPRHDTVYWYQQGPGQDPQFLISFYEKMQSDKGSIPDRFSAQQFSDYHSELNMSSLELGDSALYFCASSSAGTSGSYEQYFGPGTRLTVT.